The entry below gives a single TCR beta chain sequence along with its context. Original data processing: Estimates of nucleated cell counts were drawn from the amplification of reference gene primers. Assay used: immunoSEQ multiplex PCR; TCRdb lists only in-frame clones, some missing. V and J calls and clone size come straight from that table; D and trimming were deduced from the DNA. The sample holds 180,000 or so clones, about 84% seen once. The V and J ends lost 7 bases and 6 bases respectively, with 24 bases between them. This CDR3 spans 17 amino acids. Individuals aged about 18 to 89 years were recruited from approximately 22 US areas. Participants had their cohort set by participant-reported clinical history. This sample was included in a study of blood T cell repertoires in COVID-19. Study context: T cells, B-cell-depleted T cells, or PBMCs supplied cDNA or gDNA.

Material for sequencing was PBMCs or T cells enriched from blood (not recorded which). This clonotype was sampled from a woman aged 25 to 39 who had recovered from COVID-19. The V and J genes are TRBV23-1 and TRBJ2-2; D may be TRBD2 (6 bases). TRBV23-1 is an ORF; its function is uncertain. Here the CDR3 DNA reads TGCGCCAGCACTCCAACGTTGGGGGGAGGAAAGGCCGGGGAGCTGTTTTTT. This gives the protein CASTPTLGGGKAGELFF.